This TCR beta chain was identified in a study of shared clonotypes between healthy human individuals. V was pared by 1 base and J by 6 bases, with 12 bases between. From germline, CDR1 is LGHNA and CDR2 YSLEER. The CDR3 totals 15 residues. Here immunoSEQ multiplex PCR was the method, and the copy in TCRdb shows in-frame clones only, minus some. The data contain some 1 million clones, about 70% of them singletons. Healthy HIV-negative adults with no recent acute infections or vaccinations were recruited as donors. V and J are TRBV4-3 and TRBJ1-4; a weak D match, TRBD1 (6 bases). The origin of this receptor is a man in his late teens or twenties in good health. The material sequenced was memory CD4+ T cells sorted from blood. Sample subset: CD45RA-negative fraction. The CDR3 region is CASSQGGRQDEKLFF. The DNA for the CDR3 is TGCGCCAGCAGCCAAGGGGGGCGGCAGGATGAAAAACTGTTTTTT.